Below, 4 T cell receptor beta chains from the same sample are listed, as sequenced in a study of CD8 T cells in Susac syndrome. Random hexamers were used to reverse transcribe the RNA input (about 0.5 to 1 ug). TCRdb reanalysed the immunoSEQ multiplex PCR reads using MiXCR and keeps one entry per CDR3 protein. The sample holds 250,000 to 350,000 distinct CDR3 sequences, about 85% seen once. Material for sequencing was CD8+ T cells from PBMCs. Every receptor here comes from a human donor with multiple sclerosis.

V gene TRBV27 combines with J gene TRBJ2-3, with D possibly being TRBD2 (6 bases). The CDR3 contains 14 residues. Germline-derived CDR1 and CDR2 are MNHEY and SMNVEV (reference sequence). V lost 8 bases, J lost 6 bases, and 18 bases lay in between. The CDR3 DNA is TGTGCCAGCTCGGCGGGACTCGGGTTGGATACGCAGTATTTT. Translated, it gives CASSAGLGLDTQYF.

V is TRBV13 and J is TRBJ1-2; maybe TRBD1 (5 bases). Looked up from germline, CDR1 is PRHDT and CDR2 is FYEKMQ (reference sequence). The CDR3 has 13 amino acids. V gave up 4 bases and J gave up 5 bases, with 11 bases separating them. This chain's CDR3 is CASSSAEGYGYTF. The CDR3 coding sequence is TGTGCCAGCAGCTCCGCCGAGGGGTATGGCTACACCTTC.

The CDR3 region has the DNA TGTGCCAGCACCGGTGGGGGGAGGCACGAGCAGTACTTC. Translated, it gives CASTGGGRHEQYF. The J gene is TRBJ2-7, the V gene TRBV7-9, with D perhaps TRBD2 (6 bases). Between the trimmed V and J ends, which lost 7 bases and 5 bases, there was a span of 15 bases. CDR1 is SEHNR and CDR2 is FQNEAQ in the germline V gene (reference sequence). This CDR3 has 13 amino acids.

This clonotype was recorded a few times. This rearrangement joins TRBV3-1 to TRBJ2-7; a weak D match, TRBD1 (6 bases). The V gene lost 11 bases and the J gene lost 3 bases, with 14 bases spanning the gap. Germline lookup yields CDR1 LGHDT and CDR2 YNNKEL (reference sequence). The CDR3 consists of 12 residues. The CDR3 DNA reads as TGTGCCTCTGGAGACAGGTTCTACGAGCAGTACTTC. Amino acids: CASGDRFYEQYF.